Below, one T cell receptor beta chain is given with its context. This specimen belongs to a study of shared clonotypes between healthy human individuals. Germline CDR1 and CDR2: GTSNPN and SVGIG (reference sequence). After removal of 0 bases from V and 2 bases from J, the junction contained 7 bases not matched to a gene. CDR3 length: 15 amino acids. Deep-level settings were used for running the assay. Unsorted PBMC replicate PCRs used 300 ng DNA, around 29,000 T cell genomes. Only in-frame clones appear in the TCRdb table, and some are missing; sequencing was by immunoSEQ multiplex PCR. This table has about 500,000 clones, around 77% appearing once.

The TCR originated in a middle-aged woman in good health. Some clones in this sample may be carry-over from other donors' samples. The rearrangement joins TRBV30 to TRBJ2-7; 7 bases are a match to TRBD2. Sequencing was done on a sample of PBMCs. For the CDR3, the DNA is TGTGCCTGGAGTGTAGGCCTAGCGGCCGCCTACGAGCAGTACTTC. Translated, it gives CAWSVGLAAAYEQYF.